This TCR beta chain was obtained from a study of shared clonotypes between healthy human individuals. The DNA input per sorted-subset replicate PCR was about 0.2 ug, corresponding to roughly 31,000 T cell genomes. Produced via immunoSEQ multiplex PCR; TCRdb's table is partial and in-frame only. The sample holds millions of clones, just over 90% seen once. The CDR3 is 14 residues long. Trimming cost V 1 base and J 7 bases, with 13 bases left between them. Germline CDR1 SGHRS, CDR2 YFSETQ. The table lists this clone with a count of one. The source is a man younger than 35 in good health. Some clones in this sample may be carry-over from other donors' samples. The source material was naive CD4+ T cells from PBMCs. Subset here: CD45RA+ positively selected. J is TRBJ2-3 and V is TRBV5-1; tentative D call: TRBD2 (5 bases). The CDR3 DNA sequence: TGCGCCAGCAGCTTGAAAACGGGGAGCAATACGCAGTATTTT. Its protein is CASSLKTGSNTQYF.